The 12 T cell receptor beta chains below all came from one sample that was sequenced in a study of T-cell reconstitution after alpha-beta-depleted transplantation in children. The library targeted TCRbeta and was prepared with unique molecular identifiers. Each CDR3 protein gets one entry after TCRdb re-called the PCR reads with MiXCR. Of about 600,000 distinct CDR3 sequences listed, under 15% were seen once; the top ten hold over 2%. Specimen: PBMCs, mostly from graft donor cells, collected 360 days after TCRalphabeta/CD19-depleted stem cell transplant. The receptors stem from a male patient aged 10 to 17 who had a stem cell transplant for acute myeloid leukemia, so the T cells may come from the graft donor.

CDR3 DNA sequence: TGCGCCAGCAGCTTTAAACTCCGGGACACGCGACTAGAGCAGTACTTC. Protein: CASSFKLRDTRLEQYF. The chain carries TRBV5-1 and TRBJ2-7, with D possibly TRBD1 on 6 matching bases. This CDR3 has 16 residues. CDR1 and CDR2 from the germline V gene are SGHRS and YFSETQ. V lost 2 bases, J lost 7 bases, and 22 bases lay in between.

This clonotype was detected a few times. This chain connects TRBV15 to TRBJ2-1; 12 bases are shared with TRBD2. This CDR3 comprises 17 residues. Germline trimming cut 3 bases from V and 5 bases from J; bases unmatched to any gene: 8. Germline CDR1 and CDR2: LNHNV and YYDKDF (reference sequence). The CDR3 region has the DNA TGTGCCACCAGCAGGCACGCCGGGACTAGCGGGCACAATGAGCAGTTCTTC. It is translated as CATSRHAGTSGHNEQFF.

This clonotype has a handful of counts. V usage is TRBV5-5 and J usage is TRBJ1-2, with D possibly TRBD1 on 5 matching bases. The CDR3 has 15 residues. Germline V gene lookup returns CDR1 SGHKS and CDR2 YYEKEE (reference sequence). V was shortened by 0 bases and J by 3 bases, with 12 bases between the two germline ends. The CDR3 nucleotides read TGTGCCAGCAGCTTGGCCCCGGTAGGGGACTATGGCTACACCTTC. Translation gives CASSLAPVGDYGYTF.

This clonotype was detected only a few times. The V and J genes are TRBV7-9 and TRBJ2-7; weak D call: TRBD2 (6 bases). Per germline, CDR1 SEHNR and CDR2 FQNEAQ (reference sequence). Trimming cost V 5 bases and J 1 base, with 15 bases left between them. The CDR3 loop spans 15 amino acids. The CDR3 loop is CASSLVWGLSYEQYF. CDR3 DNA sequence: TGTGCCAGCAGCCTCGTGTGGGGACTTTCCTACGAGCAGTACTTC. Supplemented by reference TRBV7-9 and TRBJ2-7, the full variable domain reads DTGVSQNPRHKITKRGQNVTFRCDPISEHNRLYWYRQTLGQGPEFLTYFQNEAQLEKSRLLSDRFSAERPKGSFSTLEIQRTEQGDSAMYLCASSLVWGLSYEQYFGPGTRLTVT.

Comments on this clonotype: Its ends do not fully match the called genes, so a read error is possible. The rearrangement uses TRBV29-1 and TRBJ2-1, with 13 positions matching TRBD2. There are 11 residues in the CDR3. The germline V gene has CDR1 SQVTM and CDR2 ANQGSEA. CDR3 region: CSVEDGLAGAF. The CDR3 DNA follows: TGCAGCGTTGAAGATGGACTAGCGGGAGCTTTC.

V gene TRBV19 combines with J gene TRBJ2-1; D is undetermined. Germline CDR1 reads LNHDA; CDR2 reads SQIVND (reference sequence). The CDR3 extends over 12 amino acids. V lost 0 bases and J lost 8, with 5 bases in between. CDR3 in amino acids: CASSIDWDEQFF. DNA of the CDR3: TGTGCCAGTAGTATAGACTGGGATGAGCAGTTCTTC.

The rearrangement uses TRBV12-3 or TRBV12-4 and TRBJ2-3, with D possibly called TRBD1 or TRBD2 (6 bases each). The CDR3 length is 15 residues. V gave up 7 bases and J gave up 2 bases, with 16 bases separating them. CDR3 DNA sequence: TGTGCCAGCACCACCCCGGGGGCAACCACAGATACGCAGTATTTT. Amino acid sequence: CASTTPGATTDTQYF.

This chain joins TRBV4-3 and TRBJ1-4; the D is unclear. Deletions cut 0 bases from V and 3 bases from J, with 17 bases between. The V gene's germline CDR1 is LGHNA and CDR2 YSLEER. The CDR3 runs 18 residues. The CDR3 DNA is TGCGCCAGCAGCCAAGAGGGGAGCACCCTGGGGTCTAATGAAAAACTGTTTTTT. Protein product: CASSQEGSTLGSNEKLFF.

The gene calls are TRBV6-5 and TRBJ2-3, with TRBD2 matching 7 bases. Unmatched junction bases numbered 6, after V lost 0 bases and J lost 3 bases. The CDR3 loop spans 16 amino acids. From germline, CDR1 is MNHEY and CDR2 SVGAGI. CDR3 DNA sequence: TGTGCCAGCAGTTACTCGGCGGGAGTATTTACAGATACGCAGTATTTT. Protein sequence: CASSYSAGVFTDTQYF.

This clonotype was seen at least ten times. The chain employs TRBV10-3 and TRBJ2-5; D gene uncertain. There are 12 residues in the CDR3. Per the germline V gene, CDR1 is ENHRY and CDR2 is SYGVKD. V dropped 0 bases and J dropped 5 bases, with 4 bases sitting between them. For the CDR3, the DNA is TGTGCCATCAGTGAGTCGCCGGAGACCCAGTACTTC. As protein: CAISESPETQYF.

This clonotype has a count of ten or more. This chain joins TRBV20-1 and TRBJ1-1; no clear D gene. The CDR3 contains 13 residues. Germline CDR1 and CDR2: DFQATT and SNEGSKA (reference sequence). Deletions cut 0 bases from V and 0 bases from J, with 5 bases between. DNA of the CDR3: TGCAGTGCTAGAGACCCTGTGAACACTGAAGCTTTCTTT. Translation gives CSARDPVNTEAFF.

The chain combines TRBV6-5 with TRBJ2-7; the D is unclear. The CDR3 is 14 residues long. Germline loops: CDR1 MNHEY, CDR2 SVGAGI. V was shortened by 10 bases and J by 0 bases, with 16 bases between the two germline ends. The chain's CDR3 is CATRNYLGSYEQYF. DNA for the CDR3: TGTGCCACCCGTAACTACCTTGGCTCCTACGAGCAGTACTTC.